Each of the 30 T cell receptor beta chains below was sequenced from the same sample in a study of tumor-infiltrating lymphocytes in primary liver carcinoma (dated by TCRdb to about 2017). Data came from an Illumina HiSeq 2500. A constant-region primer and ProtoScript II reverse transcriptase were used to reverse-transcribe TCRbeta-specific cDNA from 500 ng total RNA. Construction of the TCRbeta libraries relied on three nested rounds of multiplex PCR, following a slightly modified ARM-PCR procedure. Each of the first two PCR rounds ran for approximately 10 cycles using multiplex TRBV1-TRBV30 forward primers together with a Cbeta reverse primer. In TCRdb, the public reads were trimmed at Q25 with fastp and aligned with MiXCR, with productive beta chains retained. Entries that share a CDR3 protein sequence are merged under the most common genes and DNA. Across this sample there are about 74,000 distinct CDR3 sequences, with roughly 69% seen only once. The ten largest clones take up about a quarter of the sample.

Total RNA and DNA were co-extracted without cell sorting from about 19-30 mg of bulk tissue using the AllPrep DNA/RNA mini kit. The source material was liver tumor tissue from sampling region 4. The label giving this sample's cell subset or site can be read as: tumor region T4, right-lateral pole. The receptors were sampled from a man between 35 and 55 years old with primary liver carcinoma and hepatitis B virus infection.

This chain uses TRBV29-1 with TRBJ2-1; D may match TRBD1 or TRBD2 (5 bases each). Germline CDR1 reads SQVTM; CDR2 reads ANQGSEA. Between the trimmed V and J ends, which lost 7 bases and 8 bases, there was a span of 21 bases. This CDR3 comprises 14 residues. As DNA, the CDR3 is TGCAGCGCCGTCTCCGGGACGGACAACGATGAGCAGTTCTTC. Amino acids: CSAVSGTDNDEQFF.

This clonotype has a count of ten or more. The V gene is TRBV5-6, the J gene TRBJ2-2, with D perhaps matching TRBD2 (5 bases). CDR1 and CDR2 (germline): SGHDT, YYEEEE. The CDR3 extends over 13 amino acids. Trimming took 4 bases from V and 6 from J, leaving 10 bases between them. The CDR3 loop is CASSRGRAGELFF. CDR3 DNA sequence: TGTGCCAGCAGCCGTGGGCGGGCCGGGGAGCTGTTTTTT. The variable domain in full, completed from reference TRBV5-6 and TRBJ2-2, reads DAGVTQSPTHLIKTRGQQVTLRCSPKSGHDTVSWYQQALGQGPQFIFQYYEEEERQRGNFPDRFSGHQFPNYSSELNVNALLLGDSALYLCASSRGRAGELFFGEGSRLTVL.

Comment on this clonotype: A single base separates this from a much larger clone, so it may be a read error. The chain is built from TRBV6-1 and TRBJ1-4, with D possibly being TRBD1 (5 bases). CDR1 MNHNS and CDR2 SASEGT come from the germline V gene. Trimming shortened V by 1 base and J by 7 bases, and 13 bases separated the two germline ends. There are 15 residues in the CDR3. The CDR3 here is CASSEDGGSREKLFF. As DNA, the CDR3 is TGTGCCAGCAGTGAAGATGGGGGTTCACGTGAAAAACTGTTTTTT.

This chain links TRBV6-5 with TRBJ1-2; D is perhaps TRBD1 (5 bases). V was clipped by 9 bases and J by 6 bases, with 17 bases between them. CDR3 length equals 13 residues. The germline V gene encodes CDR1 MNHEY and CDR2 SVGAGI. The DNA of the CDR3 is TGTGCCAGATGTTACTCAAGAGGGGATGGCTACACCTTC. It yields the protein CARCYSRGDGYTF.

This clonotype showed up many times. V usage is TRBV6-6 and J usage is TRBJ2-2; D unresolved. This CDR3 comprises 15 residues. Germline assignment: CDR1 MNHNY and CDR2 SVGAGI (reference sequence). Trimming stripped 2 bases from V and 5 bases from J, with 12 bases between. CDR3: CASSYDAVGTGELFF. The CDR3 coding sequence is TGTGCCAGCAGTTACGATGCGGTCGGGACCGGGGAGCTGTTTTTT.

As to this clonotype: A junction boundary mismatches the germline segment, possibly from a read error. The chain combines TRBV29-1 with TRBJ2-3; 9 bases match TRBD1. The V gene's germline CDR1 is SQVTM and CDR2 ANQGSEA. CDR3 length: 15 amino acids. The CDR3 here is CGVEPPGQGPDTQYF. The CDR3 nucleotides are TGTGGCGTTGAACCTCCGGGACAGGGCCCAGATACGCAGTATTTT.

This clonotype was observed many times. V is TRBV10-3 and J is TRBJ2-5; 7 bases are a match to TRBD2. CDR1 is ENHRY, CDR2 SYGVKD, per germline. J gave up 8 bases and V 8 bases, and 11 bases lay outside the gene matches. The CDR3 extends over 13 amino acids. The CDR3 protein is CAIADSREGTQYF. The DNA for the CDR3 is TGTGCCATCGCTGATTCGAGGGAGGGAACCCAGTACTTC.

This clonotype was seen only once. The V call is TRBV25-1, the J call TRBJ2-7, with no clear D. CDR3 size: 11 residues. With 9 bases removed from V and 2 bases from J, the gap between germline ends came to 8 bases. Germline loops: CDR1 MGHDK, CDR2 SYGVNS. The CDR3: CASIETYEQYF. The CDR3 DNA follows: TGTGCCAGTATTGAGACCTACGAGCAGTACTTC.

This chain joins TRBV5-4 and TRBJ2-5, with 11 bases lining up with TRBD1. CDR3 length: 15 amino acids. Germline trimming cut 4 bases from V and 5 bases from J; bases unmatched to any gene: 7. The germline V gene encodes CDR1 SGHNT and CDR2 YYREEE (reference sequence). The CDR3 DNA follows: TGTGCCAGCAGCCCTGCCGGGACAGGGGGGGAGACCCAGTACTTC. Translation: CASSPAGTGGETQYF.

This clonotype occurred a few times. This chain connects TRBV7-9 to TRBJ2-1; D is unresolved. V was trimmed by 4 bases and J by 5 bases, leaving 12 bases between them. This CDR3 comprises 14 residues. Germline CDR1 reads SEHNR; CDR2 reads FQNEAQ (reference sequence). CDR3 in amino acids: CASSSLAAHNEQFF. Here the CDR3 DNA reads TGTGCCAGCAGCTCCCTTGCGGCTCACAATGAGCAGTTCTTC.

This clonotype has at least ten counts. V gene TRBV6-5 combines with J gene TRBJ2-7; D uncertain. The V gene's germline CDR1 is MNHEY and CDR2 SVGAGI. The CDR3 has 16 residues. The V gene lost 0 bases and the J gene lost 3 bases, with 15 bases spanning the gap. CDR3 in amino acids: CASSYSHTRPVYEQYF. CDR3 coding DNA: TGTGCCAGCAGTTACTCCCACACTCGACCCGTCTACGAGCAGTACTTC.

This clonotype was observed once. The CDR3 coding sequence is TGCGCCAGCAGCCAAGAGCAGCCAAATGAAAAACTGTTTTTT. Amino acids: CASSQEQPNEKLFF. The chain combines TRBV4-1 with TRBJ1-4; D not certain. The CDR3 contains 14 residues. From germline, CDR1 is MGHRA and CDR2 YSYEKL. The V end was cut by 0 bases, the J end by 5 bases, with 7 bases between.

A remark on this clonotype: A much bigger clone sits one base away, suggesting this may be a read error. This CDR3 reads CANSLGSYEQYF. The CDR3 DNA reads as TGTGCCAACAGCTTGGGCTCCTACGAGCAGTACTTC. The V call is TRBV7-9, the J call TRBJ2-7; no reliable D call. The germline gives CDR1 SEHNR, CDR2 FQNEAQ (reference sequence). The CDR3 runs 12 residues.

A note on this clonotype: One end of the junction varies from germline; a read error may be responsible. This chain connects TRBV4-1 to TRBJ2-3; 7 bases fit TRBD1. Per the germline V gene, CDR1 is MGHRA and CDR2 is YSYEKL. The CDR3 length is 15 residues. The CDR3 DNA sequence: TGCGCCAGCAGCCGCTCCAGGACGGGGACAGATACGCTGTATTTT. This translates into CASSRSRTGTDTLYF.

V usage is TRBV29-1 and J usage is TRBJ2-7; weak D call: TRBD2 (5 bases). Germline CDR1 is SQVTM and CDR2 is ANQGSEA. The CDR3 consists of 12 residues. V was pared by 8 bases and J by 8 bases, with 19 bases between. In DNA, the CDR3 is TGCAGCTCGTGGCTGAAGTCGGGAAAGCAGTACTTC. It is translated as CSSWLKSGKQYF.

This clonotype was observed a single time. One end of the junction is discordant with germline, which a read error may explain. This sequence joins TRBV4-1 and TRBJ2-3; a weak D match, TRBD2 (5 bases). In germline, CDR1 is MGHRA, CDR2 YSYEKL. CDR3 length: 15 amino acids. CDR3 coding DNA: TGCGCCAGCAGGCAAGAACCTAGCAGCACAGATACGCAGTATTTT. Encoded protein: CASRQEPSSTDTQYF.

Worth noting for this clonotype: Relative to the germline gene, one junction end is altered; a read error may explain this. The J gene is TRBJ2-1, the V gene TRBV19; TRBD1 matches 7 bases. The germline V gene encodes CDR1 LNHDA and CDR2 SQIVND (reference sequence). The CDR3 contains 13 residues. The CDR3 region is CARSIRTGDEQFF. DNA of the CDR3: TGTGCCCGTAGCATCCGGACAGGCGATGAGCAGTTCTTC.

The chain has TRBV28 and TRBJ2-3; D is undetermined. CDR1 and CDR2 from the germline V gene are MDHEN and SYDVKM. CDR3 length: 13 residues. Trimming took off 10 bases at V and 0 bases at J, with 11 bases between the two ends. The CDR3 coding sequence is TGTGCCACTCACCAGGTAAGCACAGATACGCAGTATTTT. This codes for CATHQVSTDTQYF.

In DNA, the CDR3 is TGTGCCAGCAGCGGACCAACTAGCGGGCCGTATAGCACAGATACGCAGTATTTT. This encodes CASSGPTSGPYSTDTQYF. The chain couples TRBV6-1 to TRBJ2-3, with TRBD2 matching over 9 bases. The ends lost 6 bases at V and 0 bases at J; junction bases unmatched: 13. CDR1 is MNHNS and CDR2 is SASEGT in the germline V gene. The CDR3 is made up of 18 amino acids.

A single count supports this clonotype. The rearrangement links TRBV6-5 to TRBJ1-5; a possible D gene is TRBD1 (6 bases). The end of the DNA is better explained by TRBJ2-3, so the J call may be wrong. Germline lookup yields CDR1 MNHEY and CDR2 SVGAGI. The CDR3 has 15 amino acids. The CDR3 loop is CASSPGASTNQPQYF. CDR3 DNA sequence: TGTGCCAGCAGTCCAGGGGCCTCGACTAATCAGCCCCAGTATTTT.

Turning to this clonotype: One end of the junction does not line up with germline, which may come from a read error. The J gene is TRBJ2-2, the V gene TRBV11-2; 10 nucleotides align to TRBD1. Germline assignment: CDR1 SGHAT and CDR2 FQNNGV. The CDR3 contains 13 residues. CDR3: CAAGQGSTGELFF. The CDR3 region has the DNA TGTGCCGCGGGACAGGGGAGCACCGGGGAACTGTTTTTT.

With respect to this clonotype: A much larger clone is a single base away; this may be a read error. The J gene is TRBJ2-1, the V gene TRBV7-3; a weak D match, TRBD2 (7 bases). Germline lookup yields CDR1 SGHTA and CDR2 FQGTGA. There are 13 residues in the CDR3. The CDR3: CASRLNREGEQFF. Here the CDR3 DNA reads TGTGCCAGCCGCTTAAACAGGGAGGGTGAGCAGTTCTTC.

The chain carries TRBV11-2 and TRBJ2-2; 11 bases align to TRBD2. Germline assignment: CDR1 SGHAT and CDR2 FQNNGV. The CDR3 length is 16 residues. V shed 8 bases, J shed 6 bases, and the junction held 11 bases outside the gene matches. As DNA, the CDR3 is TGTGCCAGCCCGTTAGCGGGAGGGCCGAGGGCCGGGGAGCTGTTTTTT. Its protein is CASPLAGGPRAGELFF.

Details on this clonotype: One end of the junction does not line up with germline, which may come from a read error. The gene calls are TRBV6-6 and TRBJ1-1; no definite D call. The length of the CDR3 is 12 residues. From germline, CDR1 is MNHNY and CDR2 SVGAGI (reference sequence). The CDR3 spells CASSYGPTDAFF. The CDR3 DNA is TGTGCCAGCAGTTACGGGCCCACTGATGCTTTCTTT.

The CDR3 sequence is CASSYSRDRGLSTRELFF. Written as DNA, the CDR3 is TGTGCCAGCAGTTACTCACGGGACAGGGGGTTGAGTACCCGGGAGCTGTTTTTT. The genes are TRBV6-6 and TRBJ2-2; TRBD1 matches at 11 bases. The germline gives CDR1 MNHNY, CDR2 SVGAGI (reference sequence). With V trimmed by 0 bases and J by 9 bases, 12 bases remained unmatched. The CDR3 has 18 residues.

There are many counts of this clonotype. This chain connects TRBV4-1 to TRBJ2-7; TRBD2 agrees at 11 bases. The germline V gene has CDR1 MGHRA and CDR2 YSYEKL. V lost 1 base, J lost 5 bases, and 7 bases stayed unmatched. The CDR3 is made up of 16 amino acids. The CDR3 loop is CASSQAGLAEVHEQYF. In DNA, the CDR3 is TGCGCCAGCAGCCAAGCGGGACTAGCGGAGGTCCACGAGCAGTACTTC.

This clonotype was detected only a few times. The chain uses TRBV6-5 and TRBJ2-5, with D uncertain. Germline CDR1 is MNHEY and CDR2 is SVGAGI. V was pared by 2 bases and J by 3 bases, with 10 bases between. CDR3 length equals 14 residues. CDR3 nucleotides: TGTGCCAGCAGTTACCGTAGTGTGAAAGAGACCCAGTACTTC. It encodes CASSYRSVKETQYF.

This clonotype was detected many times. J is TRBJ1-1 and V is TRBV4-1, with D unclear. This CDR3 contains 14 residues. Per the germline V gene, CDR1 is MGHRA and CDR2 is YSYEKL. V gave up 2 bases and J gave up 6 bases, with 13 bases separating them. This CDR3 is CASSQLTRAAEAFF. CDR3 DNA sequence: TGCGCCAGCAGCCAACTGACCCGGGCAGCTGAAGCTTTCTTT.

For this clonotype: A much larger clonotype is one base distant, so this may be a read error. The gene calls are TRBV5-1 and TRBJ2-1; 8 bases align to TRBD2. The CDR3 spans 15 residues. Germline assignment: CDR1 SGHRS and CDR2 YFSETQ. CDR3 coding DNA: TGCGCCAGCAACTTGAGCGGGAGTACATACAATGAGCAGTTCTTC. As protein: CASNLSGSTYNEQFF.

This clonotype was seen repeatedly, ten times or more. V and J are TRBV4-2 and TRBJ2-2, with TRBD1 identical over 9 bases. J lost 2 bases, V lost 5 bases, and 6 bases had no gene match. This CDR3 comprises 16 residues. Germline V lookup: CDR1 LGHNA, CDR2 YNFKEQ. The CDR3 sequence: CASSEDRGANTGELFF. DNA of the CDR3: TGTGCCAGCAGCGAGGACAGGGGCGCCAACACCGGGGAGCTGTTTTTT.